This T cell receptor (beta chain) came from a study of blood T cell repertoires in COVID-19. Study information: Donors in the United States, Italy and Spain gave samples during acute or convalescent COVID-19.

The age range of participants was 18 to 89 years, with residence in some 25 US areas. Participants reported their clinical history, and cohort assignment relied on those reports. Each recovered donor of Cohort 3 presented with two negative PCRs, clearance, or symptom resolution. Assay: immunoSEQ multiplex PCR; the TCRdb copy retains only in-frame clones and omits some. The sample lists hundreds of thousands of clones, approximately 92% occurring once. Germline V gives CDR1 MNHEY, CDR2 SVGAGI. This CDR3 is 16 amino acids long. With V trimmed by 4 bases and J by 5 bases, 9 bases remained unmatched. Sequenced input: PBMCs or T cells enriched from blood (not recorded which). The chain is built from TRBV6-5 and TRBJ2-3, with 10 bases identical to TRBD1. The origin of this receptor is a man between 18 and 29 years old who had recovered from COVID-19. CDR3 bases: TGTGCCAGCAGTTCCCTAAAGACAGGGGGCAGAGATACGCAGTATTTT. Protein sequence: CASSSLKTGGRDTQYF.